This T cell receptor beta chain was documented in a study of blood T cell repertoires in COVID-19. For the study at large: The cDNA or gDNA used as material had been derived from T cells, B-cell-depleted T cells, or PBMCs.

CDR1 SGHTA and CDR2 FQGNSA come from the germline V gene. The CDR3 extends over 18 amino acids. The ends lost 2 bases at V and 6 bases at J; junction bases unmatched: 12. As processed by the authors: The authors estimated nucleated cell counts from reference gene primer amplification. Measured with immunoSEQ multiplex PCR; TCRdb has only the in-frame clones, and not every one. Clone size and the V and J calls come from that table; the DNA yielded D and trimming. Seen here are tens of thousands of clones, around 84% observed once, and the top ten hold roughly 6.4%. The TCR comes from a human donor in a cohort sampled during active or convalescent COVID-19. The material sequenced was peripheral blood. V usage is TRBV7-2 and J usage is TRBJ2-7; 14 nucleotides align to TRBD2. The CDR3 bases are TGTGCCAGCAGCTTATTAGGGACTAGCGGGGGCTCTTCGGGCGAGCAGTACTTC. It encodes CASSLLGTSGGSSGEQYF.